This TCR beta chain was profiled in a study of technical replicates of blood from a handful of donors (dated by TCRdb to the late 2010s). Details on this clone: Its binding antigen is unknown. The input lacks base qualities; no much larger clone sits a single base away.

The receptor library was made with the immunoSEQ multiplex PCR assay. As stored in TCRdb, this immuneACCESS dataset retains in-frame rearrangements with V and J assigned. A fraction of the clones does not appear; measured against another copy, unresolved V genes explain less than half of the discrepancy, and the remainder lacks a known reason. The sample profile shows 60,000 to 85,000 clones; over 75% of them were found once. Around 0.37% of the sample lies in the top ten. The CDR3 contains 14 residues, cysteine and phenylalanine counted. Of the read, only the CDR3 DNA is kept; its 42 bases are in frame from base 1. From a lookup of the germline V gene, CDR1 and CDR2 are SGHAT and FQNNGV. The V end gives up 1 base and the J end 4 bases, leaving 1 base in the junction not matched to a gene.

This clonotype was obtained from a human donor in good health. Source material: T cells isolated from PBMCs. This sequence uses TRBV11-2 and TRBJ2-3, with 8 middle bases fitting TRBD2. The CDR3 amino acid sequence is: CASSLGTSSDTQYF. At the DNA level, the sequence is TGTGCCAGCAGCTTAGGGACTAGCTCAGATACGCAGTATTTT.